Sequencing of this T cell receptor beta chain was carried out in a study of OX40 agonist ivuxolimab in advanced cancers. This CDR3 has 14 residues. V dropped 5 bases and J dropped 4 bases, with 11 bases sitting between them. Germline V gene sequence: CDR1 SEHNR, CDR2 FQNEAQ (reference sequence). Here immunoSEQ multiplex PCR was the method, and the copy in TCRdb shows in-frame clones only, minus some. The repertoire holds under 75,000 clones, with 65% to 85% as singletons. This sample comprised CD4+ or CD8+ T cells sorted from blood, obtained in a trial of the OX40 agonist ivuxolimab. The chain combines TRBV7-9 with TRBJ2-2; D unresolved. The receptor's source is an adult with an advanced solid tumor such as melanoma, head and neck, liver or kidney cancer. In DNA, the CDR3 is TGTGCCAGCAGCCCCCAGGTTAGCACCGGGGAGCTGTTTTTT. This gives the protein CASSPQVSTGELFF.